Below, 30 T cell receptor beta chains from the same sample are listed, as sequenced in a study of OX40 agonist ivuxolimab in advanced cancers. This table comes from immunoSEQ multiplex PCR, and its TCRdb copy is limited to in-frame clones, with some not included. Altogether about 130,000 clones are present, 85% to 95% being singletons, with the ten largest covering more than 0.7%. This specimen was CD4+ or CD8+ T cells sorted from blood, taken in a trial of the OX40 agonist ivuxolimab. The receptors come from an adult with an advanced solid tumor such as melanoma, head and neck, liver or kidney cancer.

This clone was recorded once. The genes are TRBV27 and TRBJ2-7; the match to TRBD2 covers 10 bases. V was clipped by 6 bases and J by 0 bases; unmatched bases: 8. Germline V gene data show CDR1 as MNHEY and CDR2 as SMNVEV (reference sequence). There are 16 residues in the CDR3. This chain's CDR3 is CASSISPSGSSYEQYF. CDR3 DNA sequence: TGTGCCAGCAGCATCTCCCCTAGCGGGAGCTCCTACGAGCAGTACTTC.

J is TRBJ2-1 and V is TRBV27, with TRBD1 matching over 7 bases. The CDR3 is 16 residues long. Germline CDR1 reads MNHEY; CDR2 reads SMNVEV (reference sequence). Germline trimming cut 6 bases from V and 0 bases from J; bases unmatched to any gene: 8. CDR3 residues: CASRDLQGVSYNEQFF. The CDR3 coding sequence is TGTGCCAGCAGGGACCTTCAGGGGGTCTCCTACAATGAGCAGTTCTTC.

This clone has only one observation. The V and J genes are TRBV7-2 and TRBJ2-7; no clear D. The CDR3 has 15 residues. CDR1 is SGHTA and CDR2 is FQGNSA in the germline V gene. The V end was cut by 5 bases, the J end by 0 bases, with 14 bases between. DNA of the CDR3: TGTGCCAGCAGCCCCGGACCCACTTCCTCCTACGAGCAGTACTTC. This encodes CASSPGPTSSYEQYF.

The J gene is TRBJ1-5, the V gene TRBV19; weak D call: TRBD1 (6 bases). Germline V CDR1 and CDR2: LNHDA, SQIVND (reference sequence). V gave up 6 bases and J gave up 3 bases, with 15 bases separating them. CDR3 length equals 15 residues. The CDR3 DNA sequence: TGTGCCAGTAGGCCTACAGGGAACGACAATCAGCCCCAGCATTTT. This encodes CASRPTGNDNQPQHF.

J is TRBJ2-1 and V is TRBV19; no definite D call. The CDR3 runs to 14 residues. The V gene lost 4 bases and the J gene lost 3 bases, with 10 bases spanning the gap. The germline CDR1 and CDR2 sequences are LNHDA and SQIVND (reference sequence). This CDR3 reads CASSTTAFYNEQFF. In DNA form, the CDR3 reads TGTGCCAGTAGTACCACAGCCTTCTACAATGAGCAGTTCTTC.

This sequence joins TRBV7-9 and TRBJ2-5; 12 bases are shared with TRBD1. The J call may be wrong; the DNA end is better matched by TRBJ2-7. CDR3 size: 17 residues. Germline lookup yields CDR1 SEHNR and CDR2 FQNEAQ (reference sequence). The CDR3 DNA is TGTGCCAGCAGCCAACCGACAGCGGGACAGGGGGCTCACGAGCAGTACTTC. It translates to CASSQPTAGQGAHEQYF.

The V gene is TRBV2, the J gene TRBJ1-5, with 7 nucleotides matching TRBD1. The CDR3 length is 15 residues. With V trimmed by 6 bases and J by 2 bases, 7 bases remained unmatched. Germline V gene lookup returns CDR1 SNHLY and CDR2 FYNNEI. CDR3 residues: CASRGAGGGNQPQHF. CDR3 nucleotides: TGTGCCAGCAGAGGGGCAGGGGGAGGCAATCAGCCCCAGCATTTT.

The chain has TRBV28 and TRBJ2-1, with 12 bases aligning to TRBD2. This CDR3 is 13 amino acids long. J gave up 12 bases and V 11 bases, and 11 bases lay outside the gene matches. The V gene's germline CDR1 is MDHEN and CDR2 SYDVKM. The CDR3 loop is CASLAGGRGAQFF. As DNA, the CDR3 is TGTGCCTCTCTAGCGGGAGGGCGGGGGGCGCAGTTCTTC.

The rearrangement links TRBV5-6 to TRBJ2-7; TRBD2 is a possible D gene (6 bases). CDR1 SGHDT and CDR2 YYEEEE come from the germline V gene. This CDR3 is built from 15 residues. Trimming pared 0 bases from V and 5 bases from J, leaving 15 bases between. The chain's CDR3 is CASSLVGGSLDEQYF. In nucleotides, the CDR3 is TGTGCCAGCAGCTTGGTGGGGGGTAGCTTAGACGAGCAGTACTTC.

J is TRBJ1-1 and V is TRBV5-1; 8 nucleotides agree with TRBD1. Germline V gene sequence: CDR1 SGHRS, CDR2 YFSETQ. The trim removed 4 bases at V and 0 bases at J, leaving 2 bases unmatched. The CDR3 contains 14 residues. Written as DNA, the CDR3 is TGCGCCAGCAGCCAGGACAGGGTGAACACTGAAGCTTTCTTT. It specifies CASSQDRVNTEAFF.

The chain is built from TRBV18 and TRBJ2-7; 15 nucleotides agree with TRBD2. This CDR3 spans 15 amino acids. Germline CDR1 reads KGHSH; CDR2 reads LQKENI. After removal of 4 bases from V and 6 bases from J, the junction contained 4 bases not matched to a gene. In nucleotides, the CDR3 is TGTGCCAGCTCACTTTCGGGACTAGCGGGAGGCGAGCAGTACTTC. Translation gives CASSLSGLAGGEQYF. Using reference TRBV18 and TRBJ2-7 for the parts outside the CDR3, the full variable domain is NAGVMQNPRHLVRRRGQEARLRCSPMKGHSHVYWYRQLPEEGLKFMVYLQKENIIDESGMPKERFSAEFPKEGPSILRIQQVVRGDSAAYFCASSLSGLAGGEQYFGPGTRLTVT.

The CDR3 loop reads CATLPEPGRYNEQFF. As DNA, the CDR3 is TGTGCCACCCTCCCTGAGCCAGGGCGATACAATGAGCAGTTCTTC. V is TRBV6-5 and J is TRBJ2-1; maybe TRBD1 (5 bases). From germline, CDR1 is MNHEY and CDR2 SVGAGI. The CDR3 covers 15 residues. V lost 10 bases and J 4 bases, leaving 20 bases between the germline ends.

The chain links TRBV7-2 to TRBJ2-7; TRBD1 or TRBD2 may be the D gene (5 bases each). Germline lookup yields CDR1 SGHTA and CDR2 FQGNSA. The CDR3 spans 14 residues. The V end was cut by 7 bases, the J end by 4 bases, with 17 bases between. The CDR3 nucleotides read TGTGCCAGCACCGGGGCTAGCTCGTGGTACGAGCAGTACTTC. Its translation: CASTGASSWYEQYF. Full variable domain (remainder filled in from reference TRBV7-2 and TRBJ2-7): GAGVSQSPSNKVTEKGKDVELRCDPISGHTALYWYRQSLGQGLEFLIYFQGNSAPDKSGLPSDRFSAERTGGSVSTLTIQRTQQEDSAVYLCASTGASSWYEQYFGPGTRLTVT.

This chain joins TRBV7-9 and TRBJ2-1, with 7 bases that match TRBD2. The CDR3 has 13 residues. V shed 5 bases, J shed 12 bases, and the junction held 10 bases outside the gene matches. Germline-derived CDR1 and CDR2 are SEHNR and FQNEAQ (reference sequence). The CDR3 bases are TGTGCCAGCAGCGTAACGACTAGCTCTTGGCAGTTCTTC. Residues: CASSVTTSSWQFF.

V gene TRBV12-1 combines with J gene TRBJ2-1; the table assigns TRBD2, which was not confirmed against the DNA. TRBV12-1 has pseudogene status. This CDR3 is built from 17 residues. Written as DNA, the CDR3 is TGTGCCAGCAGCTTGTATCCCACTAGCGGATCCTACAATGAGCAGTTCTTC. Its translation: CASSLYPTSGSYNEQFF.

The chain carries TRBV4-1 and TRBJ2-3; D remains unclear. Germline assignment: CDR1 MGHRA and CDR2 YSYEKL. The V gene lost 0 bases and the J gene lost 1 base, with 8 bases spanning the gap. The CDR3 sequence is 15 residues long. CDR3 in amino acids: CASSQEKTRTDTQYF. The CDR3 bases are TGCGCCAGCAGCCAAGAAAAGACTCGCACAGATACGCAGTATTTT.

The rearrangement uses TRBV29-1 and TRBJ2-7, with D possibly TRBD1 on 5 matching bases. CDR1 is SQVTM, CDR2 ANQGSEA, per germline. With 4 bases removed from V and 5 bases from J, the gap between germline ends came to 12 bases. The CDR3 contains 12 residues. As DNA, the CDR3 is TGCAGCGTTGTAGGGGCCGGCCACGAGCAGTACTTC. Its translation is CSVVGAGHEQYF.

Points on this clone: Other DNA sequences in the same sample also yield this CDR3. The chain combines TRBV18 with TRBJ2-1; 10 positions agree with TRBD2. From germline, CDR1 is KGHSH and CDR2 LQKENI. V lost 3 bases to trimming and J lost 7 bases; unmatched junction nucleotides: 3. The CDR3 is 14 residues long. The CDR3 DNA is TGTGCCAGCTCACCTTTAGCGGGAGGTAATGAGCAGTTCTTC. Translating gives CASSPLAGGNEQFF.

The V gene is TRBV5-6, the J gene TRBJ1-5; D may be TRBD1 (6 bases). V shed 2 bases and J shed 2 bases, with 17 bases lying between them. The CDR3 has 17 residues. Germline V gene lookup returns CDR1 SGHDT and CDR2 YYEEEE. The chain's CDR3 is CASSLLSQGFRNQPQHF. For the CDR3, the DNA is TGTGCCAGCAGCTTACTTAGCCAGGGGTTTCGCAATCAGCCCCAGCATTTT.

The rearrangement links TRBV19 to TRBJ2-1, with 14 nucleotides matching TRBD2. The germline gives CDR1 LNHDA, CDR2 SQIVND (reference sequence). The V gene end was trimmed by 7 bases and the J gene end by 7 bases; junction bases not matched to a gene: 9. This CDR3 contains 16 residues. CDR3 loop: CASTQSRLAGGNEQFF. The CDR3, as DNA: TGTGCCAGTACCCAAAGCCGACTAGCGGGAGGGAATGAGCAGTTCTTC.

The sample holds one count of this clone. This chain links TRBV18 with TRBJ2-7; D may be TRBD2 (5 bases). Trimming took off 3 bases at V and 0 bases at J, with 15 bases between the two ends. This CDR3 has 16 residues. Germline V gives CDR1 KGHSH, CDR2 LQKENI. The CDR3 sequence: CASSPTSPGVSYEQYF. CDR3 nucleotides: TGTGCCAGCTCACCCACGAGCCCCGGGGTCTCCTACGAGCAGTACTTC.

This chain links TRBV19 with TRBJ2-1, with TRBD2 matching 7 bases. The trim removed 4 bases at V and 4 bases at J, leaving 10 bases unmatched. CDR1 LNHDA and CDR2 SQIVND come from the germline V gene (reference sequence). The CDR3 totals 16 residues. CDR3 amino acids: CASSTSSGALYNEQFF. DNA of the CDR3: TGTGCCAGTAGTACGTCTAGCGGAGCCCTATACAATGAGCAGTTCTTC.

The rearrangement uses TRBV18 and TRBJ1-2; D unresolved. V was cut by 2 bases and J by 1 base, with 5 bases left in between. The CDR3 has 13 amino acids. From germline, CDR1 is KGHSH and CDR2 LQKENI. The CDR3 bases are TGTGCCAGCTCACCAGAGGGTAACTATGGCTACACCTTC. Residues: CASSPEGNYGYTF.

This clone was seen once. The chain has TRBV13 and TRBJ1-1; 7 nucleotides align to TRBD1. This CDR3 has 14 amino acids. The germline gives CDR1 PRHDT, CDR2 FYEKMQ (reference sequence). V gave up 6 bases and J gave up 1 base; unmatched junction bases: 5. The CDR3 region has the DNA TGTGCCAGCAGATCCTCAGGGGGGAACACTGAAGCTTTCTTT. It specifies CASRSSGGNTEAFF.

V gene TRBV7-3 combines with J gene TRBJ2-1; 14 nucleotides match TRBD2. The J segment lost 9 bases and the V segment lost 5 bases, leaving 6 bases of the junction unmatched. Per germline, CDR1 SGHTA and CDR2 FQGTGA. The CDR3 totals 15 residues. Here the CDR3 reads CASSRGTSGGGEQFF. The CDR3 DNA sequence: TGTGCCAGCAGCCGAGGGACTAGCGGGGGTGGTGAGCAGTTCTTC.

The chain combines TRBV19 with TRBJ2-2; D may be TRBD1 (6 bases). Germline loops: CDR1 LNHDA, CDR2 SQIVND (reference sequence). V was pared by 5 bases and J by 6 bases, with 10 bases between. This CDR3 has 13 residues. CDR3 residues: CASSLTGSGELFF. DNA of the CDR3: TGTGCCAGTAGTTTAACAGGGTCCGGGGAGCTGTTTTTT.

The chain couples TRBV9 to TRBJ2-1; D is unresolved. Germline CDR1 SGDLS, CDR2 YYNGEE. This CDR3 is 13 amino acids long. V lost 4 bases to trimming and J lost 2 bases, with 7 bases between them. The CDR3 region is CASSPHPYNEQFF. CDR3 DNA sequence: TGTGCCAGCAGCCCCCACCCCTACAATGAGCAGTTCTTC.

The CDR3 DNA reads as TGTGCCTGGAGTAGGCAGGGAGGTGAAGCTTTCTTT. This codes for CAWSRQGGEAFF. The gene calls are TRBV30 and TRBJ1-1; the D gene is possibly TRBD1 (5 bases). CDR1 is GTSNPN, CDR2 SVGIG, per germline (reference sequence). The V end was cut by 2 bases, the J end by 7 bases, with 11 bases between. This CDR3 is built from 12 residues.

In its sample, this clone was seen a few times. This sequence joins TRBV5-6 and TRBJ1-1; D is uncertain. The germline V gene encodes CDR1 SGHDT and CDR2 YYEEEE. The CDR3 totals 11 residues. Between the trimmed V and J ends, which lost 2 bases and 8 bases, there was a span of 7 bases. This CDR3 reads CASSLTGEAFF. The CDR3 DNA reads TGTGCCAGCAGCTTAACGGGAGAAGCTTTCTTT.

This clone showed up just a few times. The chain uses TRBV28 and TRBJ1-2, with D perhaps TRBD1 (5 bases). The CDR3 length is 16 residues. V was cut by 3 bases and J by 4 bases, with 18 bases left in between. Per the germline V gene, CDR1 is MDHEN and CDR2 is SYDVKM. The chain's CDR3 is CASSLIEGISIYGYTF. As DNA, the CDR3 is TGTGCCAGCAGTTTGATTGAGGGGATTTCAATCTATGGCTACACCTTC.